This section outlines one T cell receptor beta chain sequence together with its context. What it binds is not known. The CDR3 loop spans 15 amino acids. V dropped 7 bases and J dropped 8 bases, with 18 bases sitting between them. Per germline, CDR1 SGHTA and CDR2 FQGNSA. The sample is drawn from a study of T cell repertoires in cytomegalovirus infection. For the study at large: The study used recently identified HLA-C-restricted and well-studied HLA-B-restricted CMV epitopes. Public TCR beta signatures were indicative of both CMV infection and a matching HLA type. Study results and limitations: Clonotypes of TCR beta that were HLA-C-restricted and CMV-specific dominated the ex vivo response. Identification of carriers of CMV plus the relevant HLA was achieved through cumulative public TCR beta family frequency.

TCRdb independently ran MiXCR on the reads; one entry per CDR3 protein. The sample holds 900,000 to 950,000 distinct CDR3 sequences; around 32% are singletons and the top ten take around an eighth. The source is a human donor in good health (CMV status not recorded). Some clones in this sample may be carry-over from other donors' samples. Sequenced material: cultured CD8+ T cells from PBMCs, taken from culture after CMV antigen stimulation. This chain uses TRBV7-2 with TRBJ1-6; D gene uncertain. In nucleotides, the CDR3 is TGTGCCAGCAACCCGGCGGAGGGAAGGTATTCACCCCTCCACTTT. Its protein is CASNPAEGRYSPLHF.